This record looks at one T cell receptor (beta chain) sequence and its context. Its antigen is unidentified. Possible read error: a much larger clone is one base away. The input was approximately 500 ng total RNA; TCR beta cDNA was made from it with a constant-region primer. Modified slightly, ARM-PCR produced TCR beta libraries over three nested multiplex PCR rounds. TCRdb re-called the multiplex PCR reads with MiXCR, one entry per CDR3 protein. The table has approximately 53,000 distinct CDR3 sequences, around 73% seen once. The data stem from a study of tumor-infiltrating lymphocytes in primary liver carcinoma. Study in general: The patients included men and women who were aged 30 to 69 years.

Bulk tissue was left unsorted, and RNA and DNA were co-extracted from about 19-30 mg of it. Primary liver carcinomas in the patients were surgically resected. Study-level findings and limits: Tumor tissue displayed a significantly greater top-250-clone fraction than blood (p = 0.039).

Sequencing was done on a sample of liver tumor tissue from sampling region 5. Subset noted: tumor region T5, tumor centre. This receptor was identified in a man between 35 and 55 years old with primary liver carcinoma and hepatitis B virus infection.

The DNA for the CDR3 is TGCGCCAGCAGCTTGGAGTCGAGAATCCCTGGATCCTCTGGGGCCAACGTCCTGACTTTC. Translation gives CASSLESRIPGSSGANVLTF. This chain links TRBV5-1 with TRBJ2-6; no definite D call. Trimming shortened V by 0 bases and J by 0 bases, and 19 bases separated the two germline ends. The CDR3 runs 20 residues. Germline V lookup: CDR1 SGHRS, CDR2 YFSETQ.